These T cell receptor beta chains were read from a single sample in a study of T cell responses to AZD1222 COVID-19 vaccine. TCRdb keeps only in-frame clones here, not all; method: immunoSEQ multiplex PCR. Of about 120,000 clones in the sample, around 84% were seen once. This material consisted of peripheral blood, taken on day 0 of AZD1222 vaccination. These receptors all come from an adult in good health. Both conserved end residues are trimmed from each CDR3. The size of a clone is reported for some rows only, either as once, few or many, or as a class for expanded clones.

size: -; V: TRBV11-1; J: TRBJ2-4; CDR3: ASSPFRDSQNIQY
size: -; V: TRBV7-2; J: TRBJ1-1; CDR3: ASSLARGQGARNTEAF
size: -; V: TRBV3-1/TRBV3-2; J: TRBJ1-2; CDR3: ASSQERADGYT
size: -; V: TRBV30; J: TRBJ2-1; CDR3: AWSPPGPYNEQF
size: once; V: TRBV7-2; J: TRBJ1-1; CDR3: ASSLGVGGEVWGTEAF
size: -; V: TRBV5-1; J: TRBJ1-4; CDR3: ASRSQGTSEKLF
size: -; V: TRBV19; J: TRBJ1-5; CDR3: ASSSPGQIFQPQH
size: once; V: TRBV29-1; J: TRBJ1-5; CDR3: SVEGTGGRDQPQH
size: -; V: TRBV9; J: TRBJ2-2; CDR3: ASRPGLAWAGELF
size: -; V: TRBV27; J: TRBJ2-1; CDR3: ASSPLPNEQF
size: few; V: TRBV10-1; J: TRBJ2-7; CDR3: ASSESVGQFYEQY
size: once; V: TRBV28; J: TRBJ1-2; CDR3: ASSIAGLGYGYT
size: -; V: TRBV21-1; J: TRBJ1-2; CDR3: ASSKKSFGGQKSLVSSGYT
size: few; V: TRBV6-6; J: TRBJ2-3; CDR3: ASMVAHTDTQY
size: -; V: TRBV19; J: TRBJ1-1; CDR3: ASSPQGGYTEAF
size: -; V: TRBV5-1; J: TRBJ2-1; CDR3: ASSPGQRGGRRNEQF
size: -; V: TRBV2; J: TRBJ2-7; CDR3: ASSGAPGQSPYEQY
size: -; V: TRBV5-5; J: TRBJ2-7; CDR3: ASSPQATPYEQY
size: once; V: TRBV2; J: TRBJ1-1; CDR3: ASSLWRGVNTEAF
size: -; V: TRBV3-1/TRBV3-2; J: TRBJ1-2; CDR3: ASSQDGHFTGYGYT
size: -; V: TRBV2; J: TRBJ1-1; CDR3: ASSKQGNTEAF
size: -; V: TRBV29-1; J: TRBJ2-1; CDR3: SVVKDRGSRNEQF